The 30 T cell receptor beta chains below were found in one sample sequenced in a study of blood T cell repertoires in COVID-19. Here immunoSEQ multiplex PCR was the method, and the copy in TCRdb shows in-frame clones only, minus some. The data show tens of thousands of clones, approximately 72% seen once. Sequencing was performed on peripheral blood. All receptors derive from a man older than 75 with acute or convalescent COVID-19.

The V gene is TRBV10-3, the J gene TRBJ2-5, with 9 bases aligning to TRBD2. The CDR3 loop spans 14 amino acids. CDR1 is ENHRY and CDR2 is SYGVKD in the germline V gene. V shed 6 bases and J 0 bases; nucleotides not matched to a gene: 2. The CDR3 DNA reads as TGTGCCATCAGGGCTAGCGGGGACCAAGAGACCCAGTACTTC. Its protein is CAIRASGDQETQYF.

The chain carries TRBV12-3 or TRBV12-4 and TRBJ2-5, with D perhaps matching TRBD1 (6 bases). The CDR3 covers 13 residues. With 3 bases removed from V and 5 bases from J, the gap between germline ends came to 10 bases. The CDR3 DNA sequence: TGTGCCAGCAGTTTTCTGCAGGGGGAGACCCAGTACTTC. It encodes CASSFLQGETQYF.

This clone occurred a few times. The V and J genes are TRBV7-3 and TRBJ1-1, with D unclear. Germline-derived CDR1 and CDR2 are SGHTA and FQGTGA. The CDR3 extends over 15 amino acids. Trimming took 2 bases from V and 0 from J, leaving 10 bases between them. This CDR3 is CASSLEGDMNTEAFF. The CDR3 coding sequence is TGTGCCAGCAGCTTAGAGGGAGACATGAACACTGAAGCTTTCTTT. Drawing the rest from reference TRBV7-3 and TRBJ1-1, the complete variable domain is GAGVSQTPSNKVTEKGKYVELRCDPISGHTALYWYRQSLGQGPEFLIYFQGTGAADDSGLPNDRFFAVRPEGSVSTLKIQRTERGDSAVYLCASSLEGDMNTEAFFGQGTRLTVV.

V and J are TRBV6-6 and TRBJ1-1; TRBD1 aligns across 9 bases. The CDR3 has 15 residues. Germline assignment: CDR1 MNHNY and CDR2 SVGAGI (reference sequence). Unmatched junction bases numbered 6, after V lost 4 bases and J lost 3 bases. The DNA for the CDR3 is TGTGCCAGCAGTTCGGGACAGGGATGGGACACTGAAGCTTTCTTT. It translates to CASSSGQGWDTEAFF.

This clone was observed once. The chain employs TRBV19 and TRBJ1-1, with 7 bases identical to TRBD1. The germline V gene encodes CDR1 LNHDA and CDR2 SQIVND (reference sequence). The CDR3 is 17 residues long. V lost 5 bases and J lost 2; bases outside the gene matches: 14. The CDR3 here is CASSPISGQQKNTEAFF. CDR3 bases: TGTGCCAGTAGTCCAATCTCGGGACAGCAAAAAAACACTGAAGCTTTCTTT. Full variable domain (rest looked up from reference TRBV19 and TRBJ1-1): DGGITQSPKYLFRKEGQNVTLSCEQNLNHDAMYWYRQDPGQGLRLIYYSQIVNDFQKGDIAEGYSVSREKKESFPLTVTSAQKNPTAFYLCASSPISGQQKNTEAFFGQGTRLTVV.

The V call is TRBV5-6, the J call TRBJ2-5, with 7 bases that match TRBD2. The germline V gene has CDR1 SGHDT and CDR2 YYEEEE. The J segment lost 2 bases and the V segment lost 3 bases, leaving 4 bases of the junction unmatched. There are 14 residues in the CDR3. The CDR3 reads CASSSASGQETQYF. The DNA for the CDR3 is TGTGCCAGCAGCTCAGCTAGCGGACAAGAGACCCAGTACTTC.

The rearrangement joins TRBV7-8 to TRBJ1-2, with 10 bases identical to TRBD1. The CDR3 contains 13 residues. The germline V gene encodes CDR1 SGHVS and CDR2 FQNEAQ. Trimming at V came to 1 base and at J to 7 bases, leaving 0 bases not matched to a gene. This CDR3 is CASSLGDRGGYTF. CDR3 sequence (DNA): TGTGCCAGCAGCTTAGGGGACAGGGGTGGCTACACCTTC.

This clone was seen only a few times. Here the CDR3 reads CASSLGEETQYF. The CDR3 DNA follows: TGTGCCAGCAGCTTAGGCGAAGAGACCCAGTACTTC. The V call is TRBV7-9, the J call TRBJ2-5; D gene ambiguous. Germline CDR1 reads SEHNR; CDR2 reads FQNEAQ (reference sequence). The CDR3 loop spans 12 amino acids. Between the trimmed V and J ends, which lost 1 base and 3 bases, there was a span of 3 bases.

The chain links TRBV7-9 to TRBJ1-3; D gene uncertain. The germline CDR1 and CDR2 sequences are SEHNR and FQNEAQ (reference sequence). The CDR3 covers 14 residues. V was cut by 4 bases and J by 6 bases, with 13 bases left in between. CDR3 loop: CASSSLFEENTIYF. For the CDR3, the DNA is TGTGCCAGCAGCTCCCTATTCGAGGAAAACACCATATATTTT.

This clone occurred once. The gene calls are TRBV7-2 and TRBJ2-5, with TRBD1 matching 8 bases. With 5 bases clipped from V and 2 bases from J, the junction kept 7 bases outside the gene matches. The CDR3 spans 15 residues. Germline values: CDR1 SGHTA, CDR2 FQGNSA. CDR3: CASSPQGAGQETQYF. CDR3 coding DNA: TGTGCCAGCAGCCCGCAGGGGGCGGGGCAAGAGACCCAGTACTTC.

V is TRBV18 and J is TRBJ1-2; 7 bases fit TRBD1. The CDR3 has 19 residues. Looked up from germline, CDR1 is KGHSH and CDR2 is LQKENI. The J segment lost 5 bases and the V segment lost 5 bases, leaving 23 bases of the junction unmatched. The CDR3 loop reads CASSVDRDLLLYSSYGYTF. The CDR3 DNA is TGTGCCAGCTCAGTCGACAGGGACCTCTTGCTGTATAGCTCTTATGGCTACACCTTC.

CDR3 DNA sequence: TGTGCTAGTGCCTTGAACACTGAAGCTTTCTTT. It is translated as CASALNTEAFF. The J gene is TRBJ1-1, the V gene TRBV12-5; no reliable D call. Germline V lookup: CDR1 LGHNT, CDR2 FRNRAP. This CDR3 region has 11 residues. Trimming pared 7 bases from V and 0 bases from J, leaving 3 bases between.

The chain joins TRBV7-3 to TRBJ1-1, with D perhaps matching TRBD1 (6 bases). The V gene lost 5 bases and the J gene lost 4 bases, with 14 bases spanning the gap. Per germline, CDR1 SGHTA and CDR2 FQGTGA. The CDR3 totals 14 residues. DNA for the CDR3: TGTGCCAGCAGCCCACAGGGCTTGGGCACTGAAGCTTTCTTT. Protein product: CASSPQGLGTEAFF.

This clone has only a few counts. The chain links TRBV11-2 to TRBJ2-3; 10 bases are shared with TRBD1. V was clipped by 5 bases and J by 6 bases; unmatched bases: 14. Looked up from germline, CDR1 is SGHAT and CDR2 is FQNNGV. The CDR3 extends over 17 amino acids. The CDR3 loop reads CASSPNRDRGNRDTQYF. CDR3 bases: TGTGCCAGCAGCCCCAACCGGGACAGGGGAAATAGGGATACGCAGTATTTT.

The sample holds many counts of this clone. The chain has TRBV5-6 and TRBJ1-3, with 7 bases aligning to TRBD1. From germline, CDR1 is SGHDT and CDR2 YYEEEE. The CDR3 extends over 17 amino acids. V trimming: 4 bases; J trimming: 1 base; junction bases outside the gene matches: 11. The CDR3 reads CASSLLDRLRSGNTIYF. CDR3 bases: TGTGCCAGCAGCCTACTGGACAGGCTCCGGTCTGGAAACACCATATATTTT.

This clone appeared a few times. The J gene is TRBJ2-2, the V gene TRBV5-1; 7 nucleotides align to TRBD2. Germline assignment: CDR1 SGHRS and CDR2 YFSETQ. V was clipped by 4 bases and J by 5 bases; unmatched bases: 11. This CDR3 has 16 residues. The CDR3 DNA is TGCGCCAGCAGCCTCCCAGGAGGGGAGGGTACCGGGGAGCTGTTTTTT. Protein product: CASSLPGGEGTGELFF.

The chain is built from TRBV15 and TRBJ2-2; tentatively, D is TRBD2 (5 bases). CDR1 and CDR2 from the germline V gene are LNHNV and YYDKDF (reference sequence). V shed 1 base and J shed 7 bases, with 13 bases lying between them. This CDR3 region has 15 residues. The CDR3 loop reads CATSRGEGWGGELFF. DNA of the CDR3: TGTGCCACCAGCAGAGGAGAGGGCTGGGGCGGGGAGCTGTTTTTT.

The chain joins TRBV12-3 or TRBV12-4 to TRBJ2-2; D not resolved. V dropped 5 bases and J dropped 4 bases, with 8 bases sitting between them. This CDR3 has 13 residues. CDR3 DNA: TGTGCCAGCAGTCCGTACTCCACCGGGGAGCTGTTTTTT. Amino acid sequence: CASSPYSTGELFF.

This clone has a handful of counts. The V and J genes are TRBV12-3 or TRBV12-4 and TRBJ1-2; possible D gene TRBD1, 6 bases. V was trimmed by 3 bases and J by 6 bases, leaving 11 bases between them. The CDR3 consists of 13 residues. CDR3 residues: CASSLGAHDGYTF. In nucleotides, the CDR3 is TGTGCCAGCAGTTTGGGGGCGCATGATGGCTACACCTTC.

The V and J genes are TRBV6-5 and TRBJ2-1; no clear D gene. Trimming shortened V by 0 bases and J by 9 bases, and 6 bases separated the two germline ends. Germline V gene data show CDR1 as MNHEY and CDR2 as SVGAGI. The CDR3 spans 12 residues. CDR3 nucleotide sequence: TGTGCCAGCAGTTACTCGCGGAGTGAGCAGTTCTTC. Encoded protein: CASSYSRSEQFF.

This rearrangement joins TRBV6-6 to TRBJ1-1, with D uncertain. This CDR3 comprises 13 residues. Trimming took off 6 bases at V and 7 bases at J, with 15 bases between the two ends. The germline V gene has CDR1 MNHNY and CDR2 SVGAGI (reference sequence). In nucleotides, the CDR3 is TGTGCCAGCAGGCCACCGACTGCCGTTGAAGCTTTCTTT. Its protein is CASRPPTAVEAFF.

The gene calls are TRBV4-1 and TRBJ2-2; 9 positions agree with TRBD2. The CDR3 is made up of 16 amino acids. V lost 0 bases to trimming and J lost 4 bases; unmatched junction nucleotides: 3. Germline assignment: CDR1 MGHRA and CDR2 YSYEKL. The CDR3 coding sequence is TGCGCCAGCAGCCAAGAGCGGGGGGGCGGCACCGGGGAGCTGTTTTTT. Translation gives CASSQERGGGTGELFF.

The CDR3 nucleotides read TGTGCCATCAGTGGGGACACAGCTAACTATGGCTACACCTTC. This encodes CAISGDTANYGYTF. J is TRBJ1-2 and V is TRBV10-3, with a weak D call TRBD1 (6 bases). The CDR3 totals 14 residues. The germline V gene has CDR1 ENHRY and CDR2 SYGVKD. Trimming removed 4 bases at V and 0 bases at J, with 9 bases between.

The gene calls are TRBV7-8 and TRBJ2-7; 12 bases are a match to TRBD2. CDR1 and CDR2 from the germline V gene are SGHVS and FQNEAQ. V shed 5 bases and J 2 bases; nucleotides not matched to a gene: 1. The CDR3 runs to 14 residues. Written as DNA, the CDR3 is TGTGCCAGCAGCACTAGCGGGGGGACCTACGAGCAGTACTTC. Protein product: CASSTSGGTYEQYF.

The chain employs TRBV11-2 and TRBJ2-7; a possible D gene is TRBD1 (6 bases). CDR1 and CDR2 (germline): SGHAT, FQNNGV. The CDR3 length is 12 residues. V was pared by 6 bases and J by 4 bases, with 10 bases between. Here the CDR3 DNA reads TGTGCCAGCAGGAAACAGGGTTACGAGCAGTACTTC. Its translation is CASRKQGYEQYF. The full variable domain, in which reference TRBV11-2 and TRBJ2-7 provide the parts outside the CDR3, is EAGVAQSPRYKIIEKRQSVAFWCNPISGHATLYWYQQILGQGPKLLIQFQNNGVVDDSQLPKDRFSAERLKGVDSTLKIQPAKLEDSAVYLCASRKQGYEQYFGPGTRLTVT.

This clone is a singleton in its sample. This sequence joins TRBV11-2 and TRBJ2-3, with 11 positions matching TRBD1. Germline loops: CDR1 SGHAT, CDR2 FQNNGV. The CDR3 runs 16 residues. V was clipped by 4 bases and J by 1 base; unmatched bases: 4. The CDR3 region is CASSYGQGAGTDTQYF. The CDR3, as DNA: TGTGCCAGCAGCTATGGACAGGGGGCAGGCACAGATACGCAGTATTTT.

This clone was detected a few times. The rearrangement joins TRBV25-1 to TRBJ2-5, with D tentatively TRBD2 (5 bases). CDR1 is MGHDK and CDR2 is SYGVNS in the germline V gene. Trimming took off 6 bases at V and 5 bases at J, with 13 bases between the two ends. The CDR3 has 13 residues. The CDR3 sequence is CASSGGLLETQYF. The CDR3 nucleotides read TGTGCCAGCAGCGGAGGACTGTTGGAGACCCAGTACTTC.

CDR3 bases: TGTGCCAGCAGTAGTGACAGCTATGGCTACACCTTC. Translating gives CASSSDSYGYTF. This sequence joins TRBV6-5 and TRBJ1-2, with D perhaps matching TRBD1 (5 bases). CDR3 size: 12 residues. Germline CDR1 is MNHEY and CDR2 is SVGAGI. Trimming cost V 5 bases and J 4 bases, with 8 bases left between them.

The chain uses TRBV9 and TRBJ1-2; 9 bases fit TRBD1. Trimming cost V 0 bases and J 8 bases; bases outside gene matches: 8. This CDR3 region has 15 residues. Germline CDR1 reads SGDLS; CDR2 reads YYNGEE. The CDR3 bases are TGTGCCAGCAGCGTAGTTGAACAGGGGGCCTGGGGCTACACCTTC. It is translated as CASSVVEQGAWGYTF.

This sequence joins TRBV19 and TRBJ1-1, with D possibly being TRBD1 (6 bases). This CDR3 is built from 16 residues. V lost 7 bases and J lost 3, with 21 bases in between. In germline, CDR1 is LNHDA, CDR2 SQIVND (reference sequence). The CDR3 coding sequence is TGTGCCAGTACCGAGGGCCCAGGGGTATGGGACACTGAAGCTTTCTTT. Residues: CASTEGPGVWDTEAFF.